This T cell receptor (beta chain) emerged from a study of shared clonotypes between healthy human individuals (dated by TCRdb to the early 2020s). About the study as a whole: Two women and a few men aged 18 to 49 years were included in the cohort. Per donor, three plates each were used for CD4 naive and CD4 memory, two for CD8 naive, and one for CD8 memory. The study deeply sequenced blood TCR repertoires of five healthy adults to estimate repertoire size and the extent of clonotype sharing between individuals. Libraries were prepared and TCR repertoires were sequenced by different laboratories using diverse techniques, in order to increase sequencing depth and limit assay-specific biases. Leukapheresis yielded between about 0.94 and 8.9 billion PBMCs per donor.

TCR CDR3 regions were amplified from genomic DNA by multiplex PCR using the deep immunoSEQ assay. Genomic DNA extracted from each cell subset was distributed evenly over all wells of several immunoSEQ 96-well plates, and each plate served as one replicate. Each replicate PCR for sorted subsets received roughly 200 ng genomic DNA, equal to 28,000 or so T cell genomes. The purified libraries were quantified using a Qubit 3.0 fluorometer, sized with a Bioanalyzer 2100, and then quantified again using the KAPA Library Quantification kit. Each immunoSEQ 96-well plate was sequenced on its own single-read 150-cycle Illumina NextSeq 550 flow cell. The authors processed their data as follows. Because the immunoSEQ output held only junctional sequences and lacked quality scores, the filtering could not match the filtering applied to full-length reads. Sequences were annotated with PyIR, a Python wrapper for IgBLAST v1.9, using IMGT germline references to assign V/J genes and CDR3. Reads were removed for weak V/J assignments (E-value above 1e-6), missing CDR3, stop codons, out-of-frame junctions, or ambiguous translated residues. V3J clonotypes were defined as sequences sharing the same inferred V gene, J gene, and CDR3 amino acid sequence. To compute the percentage overlap between repertoires, the number of shared unique clonotypes was divided by the size of the smaller repertoire. RTK rarefaction, the Chao1 estimator, and Recon v2.1 estimates of unobserved clonotypes were used to assess repertoire richness. For all TCRbeta clonotypes obtained by the gDNA method from a handful of donors, generation probabilities were computed with OLGA. This immuneACCESS table, as held by TCRdb, lists in-frame sequences with V and J called but not all clones. Of the missing ones, under half trace to an unresolved V gene in checked studies; the others have no known cause. D and trimming come from the DNA, and the V and J calls and clone size come from that table. In all, the sample holds approximately 2.5 million clones, and around nine tenths of those were seen once. The ten largest clonotypes hold under 0.15% of the sample.

Donors were healthy HIV-negative adults with no recently reported acute infections or vaccinations. Only Caucasian adults living in Nashville, Tennessee, USA were represented among the donors. CD4+ T cells were enriched through magnetic negative selection, after which naive cells were positively selected on CD45RA and the remaining negative fraction served as the memory subset. After blood collection by leukapheresis, PBMCs were isolated using Ficoll-Histopaque density gradient centrifugation and then cryopreserved in the vapor phase of liquid nitrogen. Purity and quantity of every magnetically sorted T cell population were checked by analytical flow cytometry. From each sorted fraction, genomic DNA was isolated and quantified by UV absorbance on a Nanodrop 2000c. Reading the germline V gene (reference sequence) gives CDR1 SEHNR and CDR2 FQNEAQ. A distance of 8 bases separates the germline ends of V and J, which lose 2 bases and 0 bases respectively. Taken from cysteine to phenylalanine, the CDR3 has 14 residues. Of the read, only the CDR3 DNA is kept; its 42 bases are in frame from base 1.

Concerning this clone: The clone's antigen remains unknown. One base away there is no much larger clone; base qualities are not given.

General conclusions and limits of the study: Across a few donors, about 5% of naive CD4, more than 3% of naive CD8, roughly 2.3% of memory CD4, and 0.4% to 0.45% of memory CD8 clonotypes were shared. The small number of donors limited the genetic and exposure-history diversity represented. Sampling was restricted to blood, and TCR repertoires in tissues likely differ from the TCR repertoires found in blood. Naive subsets generally had larger estimated clonotype richness than memory subsets. Pairwise subsampling indicated that sequencing depth was expected to affect the degree of clonotype sharing among donors. Even with the large sequencing depth, rarefaction of the sorted-subset datasets indicated that sequencing was incomplete. Compared with non-shared clonotypes, clonotypes shared by all four sorted-subset donors had higher generation probabilities.

The origin of this receptor is a man in his late teens or twenties in good health. Sequenced: naive CD4+ T cells sorted from blood. The intended sense of this specimen's cell subset or site label: CD45RA+ positively selected. The rearranged segments are TRBV7-9 and TRBJ2-7; the D gene cannot be resolved reliably. The CDR3: CASSLMPVSYEQYF. The nucleotide sequence is TGTGCCAGCAGCTTAATGCCGGTCTCCTACGAGCAGTACTTC.